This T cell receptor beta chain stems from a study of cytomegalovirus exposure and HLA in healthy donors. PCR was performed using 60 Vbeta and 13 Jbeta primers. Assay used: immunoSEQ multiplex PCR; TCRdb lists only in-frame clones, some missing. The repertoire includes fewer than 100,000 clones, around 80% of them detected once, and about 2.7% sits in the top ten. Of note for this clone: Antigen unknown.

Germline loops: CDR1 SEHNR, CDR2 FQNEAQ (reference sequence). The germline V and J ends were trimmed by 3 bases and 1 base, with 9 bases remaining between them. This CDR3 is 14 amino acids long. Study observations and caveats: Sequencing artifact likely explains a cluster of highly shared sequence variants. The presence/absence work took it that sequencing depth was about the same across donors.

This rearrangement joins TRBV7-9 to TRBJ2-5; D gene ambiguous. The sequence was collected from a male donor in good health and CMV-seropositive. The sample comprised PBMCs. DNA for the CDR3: TGTGCCAGCAGCTTCGACACGCTCCAAGAGACCCAGTACTTC. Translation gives CASSFDTLQETQYF.